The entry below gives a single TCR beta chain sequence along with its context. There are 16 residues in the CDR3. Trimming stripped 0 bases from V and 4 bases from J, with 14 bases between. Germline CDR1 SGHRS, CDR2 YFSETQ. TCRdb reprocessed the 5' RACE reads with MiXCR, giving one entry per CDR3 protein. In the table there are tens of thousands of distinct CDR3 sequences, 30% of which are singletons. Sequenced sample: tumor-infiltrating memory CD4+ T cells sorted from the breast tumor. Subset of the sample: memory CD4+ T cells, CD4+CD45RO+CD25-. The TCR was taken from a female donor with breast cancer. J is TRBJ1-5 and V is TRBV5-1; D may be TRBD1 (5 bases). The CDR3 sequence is CASSLGGPEGNQPQHF. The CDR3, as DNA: TGCGCCAGCAGCTTGGGGGGACCGGAGGGGAATCAGCCCCAGCATTTT.